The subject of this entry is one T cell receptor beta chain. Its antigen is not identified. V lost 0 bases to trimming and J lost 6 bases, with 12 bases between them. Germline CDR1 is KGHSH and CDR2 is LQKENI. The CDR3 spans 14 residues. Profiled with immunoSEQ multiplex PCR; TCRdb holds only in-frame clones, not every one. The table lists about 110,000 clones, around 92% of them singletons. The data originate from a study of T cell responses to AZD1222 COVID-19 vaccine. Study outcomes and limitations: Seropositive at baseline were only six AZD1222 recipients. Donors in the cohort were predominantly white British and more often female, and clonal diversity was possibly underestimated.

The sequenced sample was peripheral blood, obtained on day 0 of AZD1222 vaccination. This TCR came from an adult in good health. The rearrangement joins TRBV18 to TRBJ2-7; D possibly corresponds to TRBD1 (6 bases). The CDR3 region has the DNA TGTGCCAGCTCACCACCAGGGGGTTCACTCGAGCAGTACTTC. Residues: CASSPPGGSLEQYF.